This T cell receptor (beta chain) was profiled in a study of T cell responses to AZD1222 COVID-19 vaccine. Trimming took off 3 bases at V and 4 bases at J, with 9 bases between the two ends. CDR3 size: 13 residues. CDR1 and CDR2 (germline): MNHNS, SASEGT. Study-level points and caveats: There were repertoire samples only from the period after the peak T cell response. Of spike-specific TCRs, nearly half reportedly target regions left unmutated in variants. Spike-wide coverage was observed for vaccine-associated CD4 TCRs, with dominant responses at 160-218 and 743-854.

As concerns this clone: Its antigen remains unknown.

Sequenced by immunoSEQ multiplex PCR; TCRdb stores in-frame clones only, minus some. The table records over 150,000 clones, roughly 90% of them present only once. The specimen comprised peripheral blood, sampled on day 0 of AZD1222 vaccination. The gene calls are TRBV6-1 and TRBJ1-1; D call uncertain. The TCR sequence derives from an adult in good health. The CDR3 DNA follows: TGTGCCAGCAGTGATGGGGTAGGCACTGAAGCTTTCTTT. It is translated as CASSDGVGTEAFF.